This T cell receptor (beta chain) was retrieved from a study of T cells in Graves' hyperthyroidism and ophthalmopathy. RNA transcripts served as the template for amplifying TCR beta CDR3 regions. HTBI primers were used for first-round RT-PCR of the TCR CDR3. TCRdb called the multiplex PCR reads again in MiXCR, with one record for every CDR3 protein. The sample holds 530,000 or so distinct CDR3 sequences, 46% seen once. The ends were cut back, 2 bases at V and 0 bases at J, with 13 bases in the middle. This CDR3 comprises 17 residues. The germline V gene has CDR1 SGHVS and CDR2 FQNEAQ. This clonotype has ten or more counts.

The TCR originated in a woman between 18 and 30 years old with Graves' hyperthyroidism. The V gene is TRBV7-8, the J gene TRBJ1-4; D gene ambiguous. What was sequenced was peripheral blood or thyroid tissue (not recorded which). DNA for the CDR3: TGTGCCAGCAGCTTACGAAGACCCGGTGCAACTAATGAAAAACTGTTTTTT. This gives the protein CASSLRRPGATNEKLFF. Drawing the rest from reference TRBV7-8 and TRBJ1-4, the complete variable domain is GAGVSQSPRYKVAKRGQDVALRCDPISGHVSLFWYQQALGQGPEFLTYFQNEAQLDKSGLPSDRFFAERPEGSVSTLKIQRTQQEDSAVYLCASSLRRPGATNEKLFFGSGTQLSVL.